Listed below are T cell receptor beta chains from one sample, sequenced in a study of HIV-infected patients and healthy controls. In TCRdb, the 5' RACE reads were re-called with MiXCR into one record per CDR3 protein. Of approximately 67,000 distinct CDR3 sequences in the sample, about 16% were seen once. The sample comprised CD4+ T cells from blood. These receptors came from a human donor in good health. Each CDR3 is given with its conserved first and last residue. D genes are given only for firm matches. The size field is filled for only some rows; it gives once, few, many or a size class.

d_gene: NA; len: 15; j_gene: TRBJ1-6; abundance: NA; v_gene: TRBV6-2/TRBV6-3; CDR3aa: CASSLDGNWGSPLHF; CDR3nt: TGTGCCAGCAGTCTGGACGGGAATTGGGGTTCACCCCTCCACTTT
d_gene: NA; len: 17; j_gene: TRBJ2-6; abundance: NA; v_gene: TRBV10-3; CDR3aa: CAISDPNHPSGANVLTF; CDR3nt: TGTGCCATCAGTGATCCTAACCACCCCTCTGGGGCCAACGTCCTGACTTTC
d_gene: TRBD2; len: 17; j_gene: TRBJ2-1; abundance: few; v_gene: TRBV6-1; CDR3aa: CASSGGRVAGRNNEQFF; CDR3nt: TGTGCCAGCAGCGGTGGGAGGGTAGCGGGGAGAAACAATGAGCAGTTCTTC
d_gene: NA; len: 13; j_gene: TRBJ2-5; abundance: many; v_gene: TRBV14; CDR3aa: CASSQGRGETQYF; CDR3nt: TGTGCCAGCAGCCAAGGACGGGGAGAGACCCAGTACTTC
d_gene: NA; len: 14; j_gene: TRBJ1-2; abundance: NA; v_gene: TRBV12-3/TRBV12-4; CDR3aa: CASSYQQSNYGYTF; CDR3nt: TGTGCCAGCAGCTACCAACAGAGTAACTATGGCTACACCTTC
d_gene: TRBD1; len: 13; j_gene: TRBJ1-6; abundance: few; v_gene: TRBV6-2/TRBV6-3; CDR3aa: CASRQGPNSPLHF; CDR3nt: TGTGCCAGCAGACAGGGGCCGAATTCACCCCTCCACTTT
d_gene: NA; len: 15; j_gene: TRBJ1-5; abundance: few; v_gene: TRBV18; CDR3aa: CASSPLRRAPEPQHF; CDR3nt: TGTGCCAGCTCACCACTTCGCAGGGCTCCTGAGCCCCAGCATTTT
d_gene: NA; len: 12; j_gene: TRBJ1-1; abundance: NA; v_gene: TRBV19; CDR3aa: CASSISGAEAFF; CDR3nt: TGTGCCAGTAGTATCTCGGGTGCTGAAGCTTTCTTT
d_gene: TRBD2; len: 15; j_gene: TRBJ2-1; abundance: NA; v_gene: TRBV29-1; CDR3aa: CSVGQRENSYNEQFF; CDR3nt: TGCAGCGTTGGCCAGCGGGAGAACTCCTACAATGAGCAGTTCTTC
d_gene: TRBD1; len: 14; j_gene: TRBJ2-5; abundance: NA; v_gene: TRBV7-2; CDR3aa: CASSSRDRGETQYF; CDR3nt: TGTGCCAGCAGCTCCCGGGACAGGGGAGAGACCCAGTACTTC
d_gene: TRBD1; len: 14; j_gene: TRBJ2-1; abundance: many; v_gene: TRBV24-1; CDR3aa: CATSDPTGVNEQFF; CDR3nt: TGTGCCACCAGTGATCCTACAGGGGTAAATGAGCAGTTCTTC
d_gene: TRBD2; len: 16; j_gene: TRBJ2-1; abundance: NA; v_gene: TRBV11-1; CDR3aa: CASSLMGRASYNEQFF; CDR3nt: TGTGCCAGCAGCTTGATGGGGAGGGCCTCCTACAATGAGCAGTTCTTC
d_gene: NA; len: 14; j_gene: TRBJ1-2; abundance: NA; v_gene: TRBV6-2/TRBV6-3; CDR3aa: CASSYHPRDGGYTF; CDR3nt: TGTGCCAGCAGTTACCACCCCAGGGATGGAGGCTACACCTTC
d_gene: NA; len: 12; j_gene: TRBJ1-1; abundance: few; v_gene: TRBV14; CDR3aa: CASSQRGLEAFF; CDR3nt: TGTGCCAGCAGCCAACGTGGGCTTGAAGCTTTCTTT
d_gene: TRBD1; len: 15; j_gene: TRBJ1-5; abundance: many; v_gene: TRBV29-1; CDR3aa: CSVSKGQGSYQPQHF; CDR3nt: TGCAGCGTTAGCAAAGGACAGGGAAGTTATCAGCCCCAGCATTTT
d_gene: NA; len: 14; j_gene: TRBJ2-7; abundance: few; v_gene: TRBV7-9; CDR3aa: CASSPRSPGYEQYF; CDR3nt: TGTGCCAGCAGCCCCCGCTCCCCCGGGTACGAGCAGTACTTC
d_gene: NA; len: 13; j_gene: TRBJ2-3; abundance: few; v_gene: TRBV2; CDR3aa: CASRTASTDTQYF; CDR3nt: TGTGCCAGCAGGACAGCGAGCACAGATACGCAGTATTTT
d_gene: NA; len: 15; j_gene: TRBJ1-1; abundance: many; v_gene: TRBV4-2; CDR3aa: CASSQVQGRNTEAFF; CDR3nt: TGTGCCAGCAGCCAAGTCCAGGGAAGGAACACTGAAGCTTTCTTT
d_gene: TRBD1; len: 15; j_gene: TRBJ1-1; abundance: NA; v_gene: TRBV7-2; CDR3aa: CASSLEGAQNTEAFF; CDR3nt: TGTGCCAGCAGCTTAGAGGGGGCGCAGAACACTGAAGCTTTCTTT
d_gene: NA; len: 15; j_gene: TRBJ1-1; abundance: few; v_gene: TRBV6-1; CDR3aa: CASSPPGWDATEAFF; CDR3nt: TGTGCCAGCAGCCCCCCCGGGTGGGATGCCACTGAAGCTTTCTTT
d_gene: TRBD1; len: 14; j_gene: TRBJ1-5; abundance: NA; v_gene: TRBV20-1; CDR3aa: CSAPGTGAAQPQHF; CDR3nt: TGCAGTGCTCCCGGGACAGGGGCCGCTCAGCCCCAGCATTTT
d_gene: NA; len: 16; j_gene: TRBJ2-2; abundance: few; v_gene: TRBV7-6; CDR3aa: CASSLRLASLGGELFF; CDR3nt: TGTGCCAGCAGCTTAAGGCTAGCGTCCCTGGGCGGGGAGCTGTTTTTT